This TCR beta chain comes out of a study of blood T cell repertoires in COVID-19. In the authors' workflow: Scientists estimated how many nucleated cells there were by amplifying reference gene primers. TCRdb's copy holds only in-frame clones and misses some; the assay was immunoSEQ multiplex PCR. The DNA was the basis for D and trimming; V, J and clone size are from that table. The table records around 40,000 clones, 85% of them present only once. The sequenced sample was peripheral blood. This receptor was identified in a human donor in a cohort sampled during active COVID-19.

The chain's CDR3 is CASSESQAYGYTF. CDR3 DNA sequence: TGTGCCAGCAGTGAAAGCCAGGCTTATGGCTACACCTTC. This chain uses TRBV6-1 with TRBJ1-2; D remains unclear. Germline-derived CDR1 and CDR2 are MNHNS and SASEGT. This CDR3 is 13 amino acids long. Trimming pared 2 bases from V and 5 bases from J, leaving 9 bases between.